This TCR beta chain emerged from a study of T cells after yellow fever vaccination. A single record per CDR3 protein comes from TCRdb applying MiXCR to the 5' RACE reads. The repertoire holds some 200,000 distinct CDR3 sequences, with 3.2% as singletons. The CDR3 is 15 amino acids. CDR1 and CDR2 from the germline V gene are SGHRS and YFSETQ. J lost 7 bases, V lost 4 bases, and 9 bases had no gene match. General observations from the study: Most primary-vaccination clones reappeared after the booster (around 95% CD4, 88% CD8). A small proportion of clonotypes was detected in both the CD4 and CD8 compartments. Though weaker, the secondary response peaked faster, on day 5 versus 15.

This clonotype was seen ten or more times. Its antigen remains unknown. The chain couples TRBV5-1 to TRBJ2-2; 8 bases align to TRBD1. The sequencing here drew on CD4+ T cells sorted from PBMCs, taken 10 days after the yellow fever booster vaccination. The sequence was obtained from a man between 18 and 29 years old who received the YFV17D yellow fever vaccine. This CDR3 reads CASSPDRDRGGELFF. Written as DNA, the CDR3 is TGCGCCAGCAGCCCGGACAGGGACCGAGGCGGGGAGCTGTTTTTT.